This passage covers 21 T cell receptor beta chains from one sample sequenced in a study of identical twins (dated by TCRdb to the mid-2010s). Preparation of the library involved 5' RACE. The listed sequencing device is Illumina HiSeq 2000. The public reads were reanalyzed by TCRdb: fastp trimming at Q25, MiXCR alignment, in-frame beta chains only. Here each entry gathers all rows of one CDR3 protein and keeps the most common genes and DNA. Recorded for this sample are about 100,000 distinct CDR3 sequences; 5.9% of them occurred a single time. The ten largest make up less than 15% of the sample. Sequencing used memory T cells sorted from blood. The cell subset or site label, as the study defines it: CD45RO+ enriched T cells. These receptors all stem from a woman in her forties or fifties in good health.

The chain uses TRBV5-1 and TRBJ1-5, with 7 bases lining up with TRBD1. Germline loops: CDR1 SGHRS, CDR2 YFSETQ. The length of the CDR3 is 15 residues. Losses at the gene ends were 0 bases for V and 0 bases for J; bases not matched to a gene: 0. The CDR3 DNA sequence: TGCGCCAGCAGCTTGGAGGGGGCTAGCAATCAGCCCCAGCATTTT. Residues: CASSLEGASNQPQHF.

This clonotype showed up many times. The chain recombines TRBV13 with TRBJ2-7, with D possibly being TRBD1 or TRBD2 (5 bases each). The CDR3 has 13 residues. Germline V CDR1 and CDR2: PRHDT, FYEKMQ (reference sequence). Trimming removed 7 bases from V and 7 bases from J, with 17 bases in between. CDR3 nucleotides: TGTGCCAGCAAACCGGGGCCTGGTAGGGAGCAGTACTTC. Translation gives CASKPGPGREQYF.

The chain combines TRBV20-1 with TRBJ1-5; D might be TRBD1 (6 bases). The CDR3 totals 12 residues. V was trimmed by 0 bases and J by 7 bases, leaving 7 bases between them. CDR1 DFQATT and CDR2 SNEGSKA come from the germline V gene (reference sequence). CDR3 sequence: CSAREGAQPQHF. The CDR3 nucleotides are TGCAGTGCTAGAGAGGGGGCGCAGCCCCAGCATTTT.

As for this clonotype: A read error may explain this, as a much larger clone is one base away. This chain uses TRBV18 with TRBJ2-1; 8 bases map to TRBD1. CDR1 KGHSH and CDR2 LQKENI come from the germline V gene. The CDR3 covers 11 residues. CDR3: CASSRGDRLNF. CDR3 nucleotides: TGTGCCAGCTCACGAGGGGACAGGTTAAACTTC.

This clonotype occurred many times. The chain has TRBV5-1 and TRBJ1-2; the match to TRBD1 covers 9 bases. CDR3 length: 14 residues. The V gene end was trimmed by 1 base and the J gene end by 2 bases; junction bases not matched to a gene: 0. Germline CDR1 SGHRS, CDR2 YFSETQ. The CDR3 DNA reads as TGCGCCAGCAGCTTGACAGGGGGCAACTATGGCTACACCTTC. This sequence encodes CASSLTGGNYGYTF.

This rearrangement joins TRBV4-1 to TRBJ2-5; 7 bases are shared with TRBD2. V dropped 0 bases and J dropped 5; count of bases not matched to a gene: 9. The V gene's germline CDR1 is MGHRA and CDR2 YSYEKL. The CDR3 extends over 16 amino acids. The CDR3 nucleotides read TGCGCCAGCAGCCAAGATGGGGCGGGAGCAAGGGAGACCCAGTACTTC. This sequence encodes CASSQDGAGARETQYF.

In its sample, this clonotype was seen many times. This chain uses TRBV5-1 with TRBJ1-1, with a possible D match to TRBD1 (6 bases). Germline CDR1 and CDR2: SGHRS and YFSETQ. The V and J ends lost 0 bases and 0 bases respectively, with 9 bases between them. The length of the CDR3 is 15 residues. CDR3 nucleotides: TGCGCCAGCAGCTTGGAGGCAGGGGTGAACACTGAAGCTTTCTTT. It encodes CASSLEAGVNTEAFF.

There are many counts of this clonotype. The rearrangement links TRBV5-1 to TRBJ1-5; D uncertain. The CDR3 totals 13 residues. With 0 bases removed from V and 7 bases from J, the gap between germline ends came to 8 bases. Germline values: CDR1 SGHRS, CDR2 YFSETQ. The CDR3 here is CASSLDIRQPQHF. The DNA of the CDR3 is TGCGCCAGCAGCTTGGACATTAGGCAGCCCCAGCATTTT. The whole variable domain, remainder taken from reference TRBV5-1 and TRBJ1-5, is KAGVTQTPRYLIKTRGQQVTLSCSPISGHRSVSWYQQTPGQGLQFLFEYFSETQRNKGNFPGRFSGRQFSNSRSEMNVSTLELGDSALYLCASSLDIRQPQHFGDGTRLSIL.

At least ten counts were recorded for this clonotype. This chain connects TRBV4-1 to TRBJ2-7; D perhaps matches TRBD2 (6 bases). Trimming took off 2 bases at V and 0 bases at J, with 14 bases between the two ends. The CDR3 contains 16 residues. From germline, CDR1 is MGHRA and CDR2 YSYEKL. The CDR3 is CASSQSVADPSYEQYF. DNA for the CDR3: TGCGCCAGCAGCCAATCGGTAGCGGACCCCTCCTACGAGCAGTACTTC.

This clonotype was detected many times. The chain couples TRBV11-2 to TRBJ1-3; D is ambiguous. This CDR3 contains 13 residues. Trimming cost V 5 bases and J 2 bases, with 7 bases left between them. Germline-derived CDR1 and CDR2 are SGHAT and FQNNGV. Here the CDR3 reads CASSPPPGNTIYF. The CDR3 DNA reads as TGTGCCAGCAGCCCCCCACCTGGAAACACCATATATTTT.

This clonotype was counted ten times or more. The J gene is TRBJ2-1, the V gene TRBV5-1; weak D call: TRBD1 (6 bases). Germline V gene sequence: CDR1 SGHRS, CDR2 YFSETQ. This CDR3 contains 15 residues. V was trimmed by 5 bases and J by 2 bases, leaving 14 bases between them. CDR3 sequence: CASSSDRSAYNEQFF. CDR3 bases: TGCGCCAGCAGTTCCGACAGGAGCGCCTACAATGAGCAGTTCTTC.

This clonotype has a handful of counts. CDR3 sequence (DNA): TGTGCCAGCAGCTTATTTCTCGGGATTAACTCCTACGAGCAGTACTTC. This translates into CASSLFLGINSYEQYF. V usage is TRBV7-9 and J usage is TRBJ2-7; tentatively, D is TRBD2 (5 bases). Germline V gene data show CDR1 as SEHNR and CDR2 as FQNEAQ (reference sequence). Trimming left V 2 bases short and J 0 bases short, with 14 bases between. The CDR3 covers 16 residues.

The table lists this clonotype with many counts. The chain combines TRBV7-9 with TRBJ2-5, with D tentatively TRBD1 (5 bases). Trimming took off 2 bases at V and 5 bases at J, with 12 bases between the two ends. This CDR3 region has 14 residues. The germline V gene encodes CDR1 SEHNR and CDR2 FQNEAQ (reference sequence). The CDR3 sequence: CASSLLLAGETQYF. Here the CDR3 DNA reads TGTGCCAGCAGCTTACTTTTAGCAGGGGAGACCCAGTACTTC.

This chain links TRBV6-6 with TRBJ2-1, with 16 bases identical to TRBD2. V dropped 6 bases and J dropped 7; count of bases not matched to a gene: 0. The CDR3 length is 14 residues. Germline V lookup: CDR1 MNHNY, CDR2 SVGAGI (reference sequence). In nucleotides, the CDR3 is TGTGCCAGCAGGGGACTAGCGGGAGGGAATGAGCAGTTCTTC. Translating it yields CASRGLAGGNEQFF.

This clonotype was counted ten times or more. The CDR3: CASSQNRGPEAFF. CDR3 DNA sequence: TGTGCCAGTAGCCAAAACAGGGGACCTGAAGCTTTCTTT. The J gene is TRBJ1-1, the V gene TRBV19, with 7 bases fitting TRBD1. CDR1 LNHDA and CDR2 SQIVND come from the germline V gene (reference sequence). V gave up 6 bases and J gave up 6 bases; unmatched junction bases: 7. The CDR3 extends over 13 amino acids.

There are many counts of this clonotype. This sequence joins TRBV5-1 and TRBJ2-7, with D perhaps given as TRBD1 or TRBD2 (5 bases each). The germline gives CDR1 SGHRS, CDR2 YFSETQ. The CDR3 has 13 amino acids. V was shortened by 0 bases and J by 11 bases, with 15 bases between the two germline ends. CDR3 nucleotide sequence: TGCGCCAGCAGCTTGGGGGCTTGGGACGGGGAGTACTTC. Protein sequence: CASSLGAWDGEYF.

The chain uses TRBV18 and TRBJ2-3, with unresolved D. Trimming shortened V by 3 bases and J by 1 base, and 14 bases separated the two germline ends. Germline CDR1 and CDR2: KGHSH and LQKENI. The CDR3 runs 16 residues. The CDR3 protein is CASSPALRGGTDTQYF. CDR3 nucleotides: TGTGCCAGCTCACCCGCCCTACGAGGTGGCACAGATACGCAGTATTTT.

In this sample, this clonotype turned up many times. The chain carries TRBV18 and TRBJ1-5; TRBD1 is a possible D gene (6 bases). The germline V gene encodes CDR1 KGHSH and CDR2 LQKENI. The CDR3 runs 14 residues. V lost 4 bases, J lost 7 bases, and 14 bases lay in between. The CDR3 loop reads CASSQGGSQQPQHF. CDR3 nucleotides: TGTGCCAGCTCACAAGGGGGATCCCAACAGCCCCAGCATTTT.

In nucleotides, the CDR3 is TGTGCCAGCAGCTCGGGACCGCGCCAGTTCTTC. This encodes CASSSGPRQFF. The V and J genes are TRBV6-5 and TRBJ2-1, with D perhaps matching TRBD1 or TRBD2 (5 bases each). CDR1 is MNHEY, CDR2 SVGAGI, per germline. V gave up 6 bases and J gave up 13 bases, with 13 bases separating them. The CDR3 consists of 11 residues.

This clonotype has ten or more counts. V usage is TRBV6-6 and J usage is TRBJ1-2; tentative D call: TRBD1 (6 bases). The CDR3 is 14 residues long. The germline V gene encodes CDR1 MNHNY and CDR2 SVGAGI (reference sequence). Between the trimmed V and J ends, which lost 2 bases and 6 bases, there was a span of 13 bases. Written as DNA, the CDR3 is TGTGCCAGCAGTTACGGGGCCAGGGGTGATGGCTACACCTTC. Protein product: CASSYGARGDGYTF.

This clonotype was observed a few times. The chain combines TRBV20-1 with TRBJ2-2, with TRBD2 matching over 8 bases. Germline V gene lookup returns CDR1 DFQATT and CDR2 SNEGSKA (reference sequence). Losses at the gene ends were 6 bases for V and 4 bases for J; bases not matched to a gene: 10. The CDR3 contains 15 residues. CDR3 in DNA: TGCAGTGCCCAGCCGGGGAGCGGGGGCACCGGGGAGCTGTTTTTT. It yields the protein CSAQPGSGGTGELFF.